The present entry profiles one T cell receptor beta chain with its context. This sample is drawn from a study of T cell responses to AZD1222 COVID-19 vaccine. Assay: immunoSEQ multiplex PCR; the TCRdb copy retains only in-frame clones and omits some. This sample has tens of thousands of clones, with approximately 80% found just once. The specimen was peripheral blood, collected on day 0 of AZD1222 vaccination. The clonotype comes from an adult in good health.

The CDR3 nucleotides are TGTGCCAGCAGCCCCCCGGGAGGGGGCATTACCTACGAGCAGTACTTC. Protein product: CASSPPGGGITYEQYF. This chain joins TRBV7-9 and TRBJ2-7; D might be TRBD2 (8 bases). Germline loops: CDR1 SEHNR, CDR2 FQNEAQ (reference sequence). The V end lost 5 bases, the J end lost 2 bases, and 19 bases lay between the germline ends. The CDR3 spans 16 residues.